This entry lists 7 T cell receptor beta chains sequenced from one sample in a study of CD8+ T cells in alopecia areata. Treatment denoted: oral pan-JAK inhibitor, 5-10 mg twice daily. The sequencing template was cDNA reverse transcribed from extracted RNA. Sequencing was performed with immunoSEQ multiplex PCR; in TCRdb, only in-frame clones are kept and a portion is missing. The sample lists over 150,000 clones, 45% to 65% occurring once. Sample: CD4+ T cells sorted from blood, taken at week 4, from a patient treated with tofacitinib. These receptors were taken from a human donor with alopecia areata.

This clone has a handful of counts. The chain employs TRBV30 and TRBJ2-6; D unclear. The CDR3 consists of 15 residues. Germline CDR1 reads GTSNPN; CDR2 reads SVGIG (reference sequence). V lost 6 bases to trimming and J lost 2 bases, with 14 bases between them. The CDR3: CACKAPRTGANVLTF. The CDR3 coding sequence is TGTGCCTGCAAGGCACCGAGGACTGGGGCCAACGTCCTGACTTTC.

This clone was seen more than once but under ten times. The chain is built from TRBV6-6 and TRBJ1-2; D gene unclear. CDR1 MNHNY and CDR2 SVGAGI come from the germline V gene (reference sequence). Trimming took off 6 bases at V and 5 bases at J, with 10 bases between the two ends. The CDR3 runs 12 residues. CDR3 nucleotide sequence: TGTGCCAGCAGGCGGGTGGGGTATGGCTACACCTTC. Translating it yields CASRRVGYGYTF.

This clone showed up just a few times. The chain carries TRBV28 and TRBJ1-5; a weak D match, TRBD1 (6 bases). This CDR3 has 18 residues. Germline values: CDR1 MDHEN, CDR2 SYDVKM. V lost 3 bases and J 0 bases, leaving 18 bases between the germline ends. The CDR3 DNA sequence: TGTGCCAGCAGTTTTAAAGGACAGCGGTCGCCTAGCAATCAGCCCCAGCATTTT. Translation gives CASSFKGQRSPSNQPQHF.

The chain carries TRBV9 and TRBJ1-1; the D is unclear. Germline V gives CDR1 SGDLS, CDR2 YYNGEE. The ends were cut back, 1 base at V and 1 base at J, with 5 bases in the middle. The CDR3 has 13 residues. As DNA, the CDR3 is TGTGCCAGCAGCGTATGGGGGAACACTGAAGCTTTCTTT. Amino acids: CASSVWGNTEAFF.

The gene calls are TRBV7-9 and TRBJ1-2; D remains unclear. V dropped 1 base and J dropped 6 bases, with 9 bases sitting between them. This CDR3 has 13 amino acids. Per germline, CDR1 SEHNR and CDR2 FQNEAQ (reference sequence). For the CDR3, the DNA is TGTGCCAGCAGCTTAGAAGGGTTGGATGGCTACACCTTC. Its translation: CASSLEGLDGYTF. Full variable domain (rest looked up from reference TRBV7-9 and TRBJ1-2): DTGVSQNPRHKITKRGQNVTFRCDPISEHNRLYWYRQTLGQGPEFLTYFQNEAQLEKSRLLSDRFSAERPKGSFSTLEIQRTEQGDSAMYLCASSLEGLDGYTFGSGTRLTVV.

This chain links TRBV5-4 with TRBJ2-1; D is possibly TRBD1 (6 bases). Germline CDR1 SGHNT, CDR2 YYREEE (reference sequence). The CDR3 sequence is 15 residues long. V lost 0 bases and J 5 bases, leaving 12 bases between the germline ends. CDR3 sequence reads: CASSLGGRNNNEQFF. The CDR3 bases are TGTGCCAGCAGCTTGGGGGGGCGAAACAACAATGAGCAGTTCTTC.

This clone has a handful of counts. The rearrangement uses TRBV7-8 and TRBJ2-7; D may be TRBD2 (6 bases). V was pared by 8 bases and J by 6 bases, with 20 bases between. Germline V gene data show CDR1 as SGHVS and CDR2 as FQNEAQ. This CDR3 has 14 residues. Here the CDR3 reads CASSYFGGRGEQYF. As DNA, the CDR3 is TGTGCCAGCTCCTACTTCGGGGGACGGGGCGAGCAGTACTTC. The full variable domain, rest sourced from reference TRBV7-8 and TRBJ2-7, is GAGVSQSPRYKVAKRGQDVALRCDPISGHVSLFWYQQALGQGPEFLTYFQNEAQLDKSGLPSDRFFAERPEGSVSTLKIQRTQQEDSAVYLCASSYFGGRGEQYFGPGTRLTVT.